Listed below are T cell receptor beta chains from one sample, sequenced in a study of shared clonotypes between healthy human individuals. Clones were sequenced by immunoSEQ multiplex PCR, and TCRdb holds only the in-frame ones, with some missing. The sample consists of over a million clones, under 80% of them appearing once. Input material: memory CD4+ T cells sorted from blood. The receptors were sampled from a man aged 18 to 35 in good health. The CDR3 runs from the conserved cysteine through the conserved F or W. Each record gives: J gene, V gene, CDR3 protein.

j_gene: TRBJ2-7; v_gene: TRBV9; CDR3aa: CASSGLKGAFEQYF
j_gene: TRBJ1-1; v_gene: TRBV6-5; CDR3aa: CASSLGRGTEAFF
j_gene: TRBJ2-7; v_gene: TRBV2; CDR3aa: CASRRGRGTSVYEQYF
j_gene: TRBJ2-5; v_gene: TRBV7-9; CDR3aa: CASSQGAGAIQETQYF
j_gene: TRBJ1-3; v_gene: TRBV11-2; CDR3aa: CASDSGNSGNTIYF
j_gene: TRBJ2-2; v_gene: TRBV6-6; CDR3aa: CASSAGQNTGELFF
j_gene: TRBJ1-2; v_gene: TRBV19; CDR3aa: CASRKGQGVYGYTF
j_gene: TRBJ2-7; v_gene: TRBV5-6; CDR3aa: CASSLVWGEQYF
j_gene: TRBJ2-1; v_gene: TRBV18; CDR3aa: CASSEGDDEQFF
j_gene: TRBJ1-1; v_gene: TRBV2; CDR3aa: CASSEDTLNTEAFF
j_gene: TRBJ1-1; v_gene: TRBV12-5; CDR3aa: CASAQTGGPAFF
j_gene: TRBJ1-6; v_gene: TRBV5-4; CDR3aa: CASSPRGVSQNNSPLHF
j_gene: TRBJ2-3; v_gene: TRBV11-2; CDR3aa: CASSLVRLYTQYF
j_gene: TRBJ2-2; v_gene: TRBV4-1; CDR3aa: CASSQGRLAGDTGELFF
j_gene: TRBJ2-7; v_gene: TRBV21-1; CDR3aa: CASSKTKDIDEQYF
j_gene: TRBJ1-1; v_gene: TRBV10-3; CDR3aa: CAISDVFGTEAFF
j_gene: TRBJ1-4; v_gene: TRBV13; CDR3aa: CASSPRDGLEKLFF
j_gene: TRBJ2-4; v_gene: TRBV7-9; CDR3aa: CASSPPYRLAGPKNIQYF
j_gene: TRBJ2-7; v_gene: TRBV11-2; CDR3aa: CASSFPAWPEQYF
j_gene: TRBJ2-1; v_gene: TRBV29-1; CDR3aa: CSVKTGLVYNEQFF
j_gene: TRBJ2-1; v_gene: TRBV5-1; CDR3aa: CASSPESPSYNEQFF
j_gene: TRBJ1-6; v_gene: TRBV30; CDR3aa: CASPGQSNSPLHF
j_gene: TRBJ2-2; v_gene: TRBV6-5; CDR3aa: CASSLGLNTGELFF
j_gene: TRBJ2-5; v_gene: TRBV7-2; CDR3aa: CASSRQGARETQYF
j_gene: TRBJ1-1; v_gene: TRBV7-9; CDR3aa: CASSFVLNTEAFF
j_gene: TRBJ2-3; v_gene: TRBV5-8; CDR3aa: CASSRPGQQDTQYF
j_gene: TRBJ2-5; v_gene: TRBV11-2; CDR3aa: CASSWGAGAAGTQYF
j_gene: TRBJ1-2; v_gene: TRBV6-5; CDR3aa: CASTDAGVGGYTF
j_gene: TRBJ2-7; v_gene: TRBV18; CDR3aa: CASSPPASTGYEQYF
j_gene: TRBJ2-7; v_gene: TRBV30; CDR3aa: CAWSKAYEQYF
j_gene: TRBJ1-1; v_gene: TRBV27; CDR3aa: CASSVTRASTTTEAFF
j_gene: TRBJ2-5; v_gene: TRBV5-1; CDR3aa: CASSPSGLAGETQYF
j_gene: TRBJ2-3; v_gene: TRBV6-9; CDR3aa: CASSYNTSSTDTQYF
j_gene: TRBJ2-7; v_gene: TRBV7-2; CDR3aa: CASSLKGYEQYF
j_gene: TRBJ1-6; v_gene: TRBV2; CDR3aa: CASRLRNSPLHF
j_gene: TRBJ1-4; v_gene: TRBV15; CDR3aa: CATSKTPANEKLFF
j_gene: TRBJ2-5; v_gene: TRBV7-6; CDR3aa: CASSSASGRAGPQETQYF
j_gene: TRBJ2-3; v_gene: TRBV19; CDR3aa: CASRKLAGGEDTQYF
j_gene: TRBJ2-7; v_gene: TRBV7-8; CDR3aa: CASSNQYEQYF
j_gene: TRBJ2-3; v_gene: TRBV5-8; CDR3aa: CASSLGVGFTDTQYF
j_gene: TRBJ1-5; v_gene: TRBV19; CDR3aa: CATSGTGNQPQHF